The clone carrying this TCR beta chain was counted only a few times. What it binds is not known. Time point reported: sample taken at primary tumor resection. Whole RNA from tumor, nontumor lung or frozen PBMC was sequenced unsorted. There were approximately 69 donors, all of them untreated patients with early-stage non-small cell lung cancer. On each TCR cDNA molecule, a unique molecular identifier was present. TCRdb passed the 5' RACE reads through MiXCR, listing each CDR3 protein once. The sample lists 15,000 or so distinct CDR3 sequences; 12% to 15% were seen once. Germline V gene lookup returns CDR1 MNHEY and CDR2 SMNVEV (reference sequence). The V gene lost 3 bases and the J gene lost 12 bases, with 14 bases spanning the gap. The CDR3 spans 13 residues. The data were taken from a study of spatial heterogeneity in lung cancer. Across the whole study: Consistent detection of more beta-chain than alpha-chain sequences was observed. Study outcomes and limitations: Ubiquitous expanded tumor TCRs were observed in blood more at resection than follow-up.

The sample was PBMCs, taken at surgery. V and J are TRBV27 and TRBJ2-2; weak D call: TRBD1 (6 bases). The source of this sequence is a male donor with early-stage non-small cell lung cancer. In DNA, the CDR3 is TGTGCCAGCAGTTTCCGGGACATCCAAAAGCTGTTTTTT. This codes for CASSFRDIQKLFF.